The 13 T cell receptor beta chains below were found in one sample sequenced in a study of T-cell reconstitution after alpha-beta-depleted transplantation in children. Unique molecular identifiers were used in preparing the TCRbeta library. TCRdb passed the PCR reads through MiXCR, listing each CDR3 protein once. Among some 830,000 distinct CDR3 sequences listed, roughly 15% were seen once. This material consisted of PBMCs, mostly from graft donor cells, taken 360 days after TCRalphabeta/CD19-depleted stem cell transplant. These receptors originate from a male patient between 5 and 17 years old who had a stem cell transplant for acute lymphoblastic leukemia, so the T cells may come from the graft donor.

This clonotype was seen only a few times. The chain joins TRBV5-1 to TRBJ2-6; no clear D gene. The CDR3 consists of 15 residues. Germline loops: CDR1 SGHRS, CDR2 YFSETQ. V shed 0 bases and J shed 12 bases, with 16 bases lying between them. In DNA form, the CDR3 reads TGCGCCAGCAGCTTGGGCACGGGCGGTCGGAGCGTCCTGACTTTC. Its protein is CASSLGTGGRSVLTF.

The chain is built from TRBV12-3 or TRBV12-4 and TRBJ1-5; D remains unclear. This CDR3 spans 13 amino acids. V lost 3 bases to trimming and J lost 7 bases, with 10 bases between them. The CDR3 nucleotides read TGTGCCAGCAGTTTCGCGGGAGTCCAGCCCCAGCATTTT. It yields the protein CASSFAGVQPQHF.

This chain connects TRBV20-1 to TRBJ2-7; 14 bases agree with TRBD2. The CDR3 consists of 16 residues. CDR1 and CDR2 from the germline V gene are DFQATT and SNEGSKA (reference sequence). J gave up 0 bases and V 5 bases, and 6 bases lay outside the gene matches. CDR3 residues: CSAGRGLAGDSYEQYF. For the CDR3, the DNA is TGCAGTGCTGGAAGGGGACTAGCGGGGGACTCCTACGAGCAGTACTTC.

The chain links TRBV7-6 to TRBJ2-7; 11 bases map to TRBD2. This CDR3 spans 17 amino acids. V lost 2 bases and J lost 2; bases outside the gene matches: 8. CDR1 SGHVS and CDR2 FNYEAQ come from the germline V gene. In nucleotides, the CDR3 is TGTGCCAGCAGCTTATCCTTCACTAGCGGGGGAACCTACGAGCAGTACTTC. It translates to CASSLSFTSGGTYEQYF.

The chain joins TRBV19 to TRBJ1-1; D remains ambiguous. Per the germline V gene, CDR1 is LNHDA and CDR2 is SQIVND (reference sequence). Trimming shortened V by 5 bases and J by 5 bases, and 12 bases separated the two germline ends. The CDR3 runs to 13 residues. The CDR3 loop reads CASSVTGITEAFF. CDR3 DNA: TGTGCCAGTAGTGTGACCGGTATAACTGAAGCTTTCTTT.

The rearrangement links TRBV6-5 to TRBJ2-7, with D tentatively TRBD1 (6 bases). This CDR3 has 12 residues. Between the trimmed V and J ends, which lost 8 bases and 3 bases, there was a span of 11 bases. From germline, CDR1 is MNHEY and CDR2 SVGAGI. CDR3 loop: CASGDTDYEQYF. The DNA of the CDR3 is TGTGCCAGCGGGGACACCGACTACGAGCAGTACTTC.

This clonotype was recorded many times. The J gene is TRBJ2-1, the V gene TRBV20-1, with 7 bases fitting TRBD2. Germline V gene data show CDR1 as DFQATT and CDR2 as SNEGSKA (reference sequence). There are 15 residues in the CDR3. The V segment lost 4 bases and the J segment 1 base; nucleotides outside the gene matches: 7. CDR3 protein: CSAKRVGGSYNEQFF. The CDR3 DNA sequence: TGCAGTGCTAAACGAGTGGGAGGGTCCTACAATGAGCAGTTCTTC.

This clonotype has just a few counts. V usage is TRBV5-1 and J usage is TRBJ1-1; the match to TRBD1 covers 10 bases. The germline gives CDR1 SGHRS, CDR2 YFSETQ. After removal of 5 bases from V and 6 bases from J, the junction contained 7 bases not matched to a gene. This CDR3 spans 14 amino acids. CDR3 sequence: CASRRDRGVAEAFF. The DNA of the CDR3 is TGCGCCAGCAGAAGGGACAGGGGCGTCGCTGAAGCTTTCTTT.

This clonotype was seen a handful of times. The chain recombines TRBV4-1 with TRBJ2-7; TRBD1 agrees at 9 bases. The germline gives CDR1 MGHRA, CDR2 YSYEKL. V was clipped by 0 bases and J by 2 bases; unmatched bases: 5. This CDR3 spans 16 amino acids. This CDR3 reads CASSQEGGDRAYEQYF. CDR3 nucleotide sequence: TGCGCCAGCAGCCAAGAAGGGGGGGACAGGGCCTACGAGCAGTACTTC.

This rearrangement joins TRBV9 to TRBJ2-1; 10 nucleotides match TRBD2. Germline CDR1 and CDR2: SGDLS and YYNGEE. Trimming cost V 0 bases and J 9 bases; bases outside gene matches: 15. The CDR3 loop spans 18 amino acids. CDR3 coding DNA: TGTGCCAGCAGCGTAGCGGGGGGGCGGCTAGCGGGAGCTAGTGAGCAGTTCTTC. It encodes CASSVAGGRLAGASEQFF.

This clonotype was seen more than once but under ten times. The CDR3 region is CASSQGQADYEQYF. For the CDR3, the DNA is TGCGCCAGCAGCCAAGGACAGGCAGACTACGAGCAGTACTTC. J is TRBJ2-7 and V is TRBV4-1; D is perhaps TRBD1 (6 bases). Trimming left V 1 base short and J 3 bases short, with 10 bases between. CDR3 length: 14 residues. Germline CDR1 MGHRA, CDR2 YSYEKL.

The CDR3 here is CSANIPRSYQETQYF. CDR3 coding DNA: TGCAGTGCTAATATTCCCCGCTCGTACCAAGAGACCCAGTACTTC. V gene TRBV20-1 combines with J gene TRBJ2-5; D is ambiguous. The CDR3 is 15 residues long. Germline V gene lookup returns CDR1 DFQATT and CDR2 SNEGSKA (reference sequence). Trimming shortened V by 4 bases and J by 0 bases, and 15 bases separated the two germline ends.

The chain employs TRBV5-1 and TRBJ2-7; possible D gene TRBD2, 6 bases. V gave up 2 bases and J gave up 3 bases, with 12 bases separating them. Germline CDR1 and CDR2: SGHRS and YFSETQ. This CDR3 has 14 residues. The CDR3 DNA reads TGCGCCAGCAGCTTCTTAGCGGACTACTACGAGCAGTACTTC. The encoded protein is CASSFLADYYEQYF.